This T cell receptor beta chain was recovered during a study of blood T cell repertoires in COVID-19. Study context: COVID-19 samples, acute and convalescent, were from the United States, Italy and Spain.

Clones were read by immunoSEQ multiplex PCR, and TCRdb kept only the in-frame ones, dropping some. The sample has 130,000 or so clones; around 83% are singletons. CDR3 length: 14 amino acids. V shed 5 bases and J shed 0 bases, with 11 bases lying between them. CDR1 is MDHEN, CDR2 SYDVKM, per germline. The chain joins TRBV28 to TRBJ2-7; D gene ambiguous. This clonotype was obtained from a human donor in a cohort sampled during active COVID-19. Sequenced material: peripheral blood. The CDR3 region is CASSTPASSYEQYF. CDR3 in DNA: TGTGCCAGCAGTACGCCCGCCAGCTCCTACGAGCAGTACTTC.